What follows describes a single T cell receptor (beta chain). This clonotype was seen a handful of times. Its binding antigen is unknown. Qualities for individual bases were not recorded, and no much larger clone is one base off. This sample was taken from a study of low-dose radiotherapy and immunotherapy resistance in tumors (dated 2022 in TCRdb). Background for the entire study: Patients in Cohort 1 were given 0.5 Gy per fraction every 2 weeks, and the prescribed total PTV dose was 6.5 Gy. For Cohort 2, the dose was 1 Gy per fraction given every two weeks, adding up to 13 Gy in total across 26 weeks. Nivolumab and ipilimumab were both given intravenously, with nivolumab at a 240 mg flat dose every two weeks and ipilimumab at 1 mg/kg every six weeks. Every two weeks, patients got intravenous cyclophosphamide at 200 mg/m2, given one day ahead of each radiation and immunotherapy administration. Patients took aspirin 300 mg orally once daily for four cycles, starting on cycle 1 day 1. Trial participants were not randomized into treatment groups. Eight patients were included in the translational analysis, namely three from the first dose cohort plus the first five from the second dose cohort.

The donors came from RACIN, which was a single-arm phase I dose-escalation trial that paired nivolumab and ipilimumab with aspirin, low-dose cyclophosphamide and low-dose radiotherapy. To be eligible, a patient needed to have an advanced solid tumor that was TIL-negative. Superscript III and a set of TRAV- and TRBV-specific primers were used to synthesize first-strand cDNA, so that both TCRalpha and TCRbeta chains were covered. A roughly 19-cycle PCR with Phusion amplified the TCRs, pairing a constant-region primer with the adapter that was attached to the V primers. The isolated mRNA was amplified using the MessageAmp II aRNA Amplification Kit, with in vitro transcription performed for about 15 hours at 37 degrees C. The Dynabeads mRNA DIRECT Purification Kit was used to isolate the mRNA for TCR sequencing. Indexed Illumina adapters were added in a second Phusion PCR of 25 cycles, after which AMPure XP beads were used to purify the products. The original pipeline was this. Custom Perl scripts were used to pool TCR sequences that encoded the same protein, to remove out-of-frame sequences, and to calculate the abundance of each clonotype. Any TCR sequence supported by only a single read was excluded from analysis. The metrics used to describe the repertoires included Shannon entropy, Gini index, clonality, richness, and the frequency of TCRs shared between repertoires. Through fastp at Q25 and MiXCR, TCRdb rebuilt clones from the public reads, retaining in-frame beta chains. When rows share a CDR3 protein, they turn into one entry using the most common DNA and genes. In this record, the V and J calls reflect TCRdb's handling and not the investigators' own analysis. The sample records roughly 16,000 distinct CDR3 sequences, about 71% of which are singletons. The ten largest account for less than 6% of the sample.

From cysteine to phenylalanine, the CDR3 is 13 amino acids long. Only CDR3 DNA remains: 39 bases, in frame from the first base. The germline V gene (reference sequence) sets CDR1 to DFQATT and CDR2 to SNEGSKA. V is clipped by 3 bases and J by 4 bases, and the sequence between their germline boundaries is 10 bases long. Here the chain combines TRBV20-1 and TRBJ1-5; confidence is insufficient to name the D gene. This receptor was obtained from a human donor with advanced metastatic prostate, ovarian, gallbladder or colorectal cancer (not recorded which). This table probably holds off-target reads from a library built for another chain. The DNA reads TGCAGTGCTAGTTACGGAGAAAATCAGCCCCAGCATTTT. Its translation reads: CSASYGENQPQHF.